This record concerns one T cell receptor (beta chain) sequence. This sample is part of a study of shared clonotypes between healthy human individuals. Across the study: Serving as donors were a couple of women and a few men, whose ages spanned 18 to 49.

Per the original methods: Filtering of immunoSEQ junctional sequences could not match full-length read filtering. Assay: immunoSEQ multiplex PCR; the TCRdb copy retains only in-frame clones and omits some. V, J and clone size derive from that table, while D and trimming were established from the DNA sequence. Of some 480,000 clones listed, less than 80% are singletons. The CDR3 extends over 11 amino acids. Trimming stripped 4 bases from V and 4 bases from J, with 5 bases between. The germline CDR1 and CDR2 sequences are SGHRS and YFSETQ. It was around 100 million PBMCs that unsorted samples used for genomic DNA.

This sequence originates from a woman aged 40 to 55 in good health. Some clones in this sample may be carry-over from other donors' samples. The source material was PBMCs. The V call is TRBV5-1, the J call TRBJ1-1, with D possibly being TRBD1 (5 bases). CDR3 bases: TGCGCCAGCAGCGGGACCACTGAAGCTTTCTTT. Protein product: CASSGTTEAFF. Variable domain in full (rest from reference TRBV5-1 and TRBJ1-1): KAGVTQTPRYLIKTRGQQVTLSCSPISGHRSVSWYQQTPGQGLQFLFEYFSETQRNKGNFPGRFSGRQFSNSRSEMNVSTLELGDSALYLCASSGTTEAFFGQGTRLTVV.